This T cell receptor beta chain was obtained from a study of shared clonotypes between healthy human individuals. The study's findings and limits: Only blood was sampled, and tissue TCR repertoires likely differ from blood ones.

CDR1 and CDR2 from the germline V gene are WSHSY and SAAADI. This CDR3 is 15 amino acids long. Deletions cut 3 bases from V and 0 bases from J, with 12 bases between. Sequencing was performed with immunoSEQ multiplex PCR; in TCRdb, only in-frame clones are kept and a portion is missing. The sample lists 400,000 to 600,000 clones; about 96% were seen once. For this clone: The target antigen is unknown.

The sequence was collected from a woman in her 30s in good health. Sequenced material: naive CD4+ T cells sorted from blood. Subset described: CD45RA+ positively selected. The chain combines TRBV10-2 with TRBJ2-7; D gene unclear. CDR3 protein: CASSDGPIRSYEQYF. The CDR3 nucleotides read TGCGCCAGCAGTGACGGTCCAATCCGCTCCTACGAGCAGTACTTC.